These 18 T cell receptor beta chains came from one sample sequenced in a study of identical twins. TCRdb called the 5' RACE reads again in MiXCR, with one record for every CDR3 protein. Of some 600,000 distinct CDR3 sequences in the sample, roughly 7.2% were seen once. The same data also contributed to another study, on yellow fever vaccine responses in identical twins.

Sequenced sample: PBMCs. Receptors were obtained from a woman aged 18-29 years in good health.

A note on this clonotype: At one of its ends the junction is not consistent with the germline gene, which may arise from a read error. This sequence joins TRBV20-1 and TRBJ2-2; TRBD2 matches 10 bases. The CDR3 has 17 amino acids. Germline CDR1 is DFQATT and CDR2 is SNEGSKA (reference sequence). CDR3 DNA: TGCTGTGCTAGAGTCCCCGGACTAGCGGTTAACACCGGGGAGCTGTTTTTT. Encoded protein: CCARVPGLAVNTGELFF.

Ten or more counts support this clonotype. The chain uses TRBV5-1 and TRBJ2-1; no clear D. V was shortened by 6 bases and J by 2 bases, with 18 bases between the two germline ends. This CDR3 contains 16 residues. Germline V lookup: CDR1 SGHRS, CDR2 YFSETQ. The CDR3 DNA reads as TGCGCCAGCATTCGCGGTGGAACATCGCCCTACAATGAGCAGTTCTTC. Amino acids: CASIRGGTSPYNEQFF.

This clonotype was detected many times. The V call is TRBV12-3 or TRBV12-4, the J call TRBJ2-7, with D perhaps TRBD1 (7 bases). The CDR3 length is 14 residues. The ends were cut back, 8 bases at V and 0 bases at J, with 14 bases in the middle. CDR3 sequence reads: CASSVQGGSYEQYF. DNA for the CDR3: TGTGCCAGCTCCGTGCAGGGGGGCTCCTACGAGCAGTACTTC.

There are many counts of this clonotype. The CDR3, as DNA: TGTGCCAGCAGGCAGACAGCGGGTACGCAGTATTTT. Translated, it gives CASRQTAGTQYF. The chain joins TRBV3-1 to TRBJ2-3, with a weak D call TRBD2 (6 bases). In germline, CDR1 is LGHDT, CDR2 YNNKEL (reference sequence). V lost 6 bases and J 8 bases, leaving 12 bases between the germline ends. The CDR3 has 12 residues.

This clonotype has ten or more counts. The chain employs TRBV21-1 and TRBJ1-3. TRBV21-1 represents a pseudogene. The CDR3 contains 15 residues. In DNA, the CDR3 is TGTGCCAGCAATCTCGGGACTGCTTCTGGAAACACCATATATTTT. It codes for CASNLGTASGNTIYF.

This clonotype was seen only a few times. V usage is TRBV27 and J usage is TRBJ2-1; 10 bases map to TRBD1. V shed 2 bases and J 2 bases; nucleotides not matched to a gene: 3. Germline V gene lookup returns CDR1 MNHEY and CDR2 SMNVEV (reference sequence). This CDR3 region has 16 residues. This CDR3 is CASSLRGQGAYNEQFF. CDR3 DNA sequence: TGTGCCAGCAGTTTACGAGGACAGGGGGCCTACAATGAGCAGTTCTTC.

Here the CDR3 reads CSATVGRDEQFF. DNA of the CDR3: TGCAGTGCTACCGTCGGGAGGGATGAGCAGTTCTTC. The V and J genes are TRBV20-1 and TRBJ2-1; TRBD2 matches at 8 bases. This CDR3 comprises 12 residues. Germline trimming cut 4 bases from V and 8 bases from J; bases unmatched to any gene: 4. Germline V CDR1 and CDR2: DFQATT, SNEGSKA (reference sequence).

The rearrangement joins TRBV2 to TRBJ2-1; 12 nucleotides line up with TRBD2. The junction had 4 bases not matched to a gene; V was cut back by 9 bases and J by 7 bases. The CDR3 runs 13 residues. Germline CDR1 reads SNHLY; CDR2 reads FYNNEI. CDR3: CASRTSGANEQFF. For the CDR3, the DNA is TGTGCCAGTAGGACTAGCGGGGCTAATGAGCAGTTCTTC.

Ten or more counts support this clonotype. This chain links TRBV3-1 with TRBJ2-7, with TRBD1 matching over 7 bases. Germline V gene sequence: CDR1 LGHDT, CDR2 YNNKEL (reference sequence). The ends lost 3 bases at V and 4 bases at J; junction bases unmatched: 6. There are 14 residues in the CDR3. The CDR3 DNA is TGTGCCAGCAGCCAGGGGGACAGATATTACGAGCAGTACGTC. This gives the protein CASSQGDRYYEQYV.

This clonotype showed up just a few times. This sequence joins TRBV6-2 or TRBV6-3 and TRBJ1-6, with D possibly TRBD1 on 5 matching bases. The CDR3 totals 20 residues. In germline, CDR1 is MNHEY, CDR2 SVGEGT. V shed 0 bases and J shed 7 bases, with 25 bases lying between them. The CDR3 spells CASSYSNPTVGQLENSPLHF. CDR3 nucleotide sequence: TGTGCCAGCAGTTACTCGAATCCGACCGTCGGACAATTAGAAAATTCACCCCTCCACTTT.

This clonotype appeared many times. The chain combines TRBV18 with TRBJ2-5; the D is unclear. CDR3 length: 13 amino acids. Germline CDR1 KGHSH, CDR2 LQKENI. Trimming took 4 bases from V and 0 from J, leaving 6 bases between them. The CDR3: CASSRQDQETQYF. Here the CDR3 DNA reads TGTGCCAGCTCACGGCAGGACCAAGAGACCCAGTACTTC.

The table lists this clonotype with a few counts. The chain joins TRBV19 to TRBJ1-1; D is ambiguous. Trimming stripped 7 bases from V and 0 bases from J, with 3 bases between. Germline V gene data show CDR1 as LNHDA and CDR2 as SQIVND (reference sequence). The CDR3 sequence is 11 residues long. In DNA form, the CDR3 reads TGTGCCAGTATTATGAACACTGAAGCTTTCTTT. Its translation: CASIMNTEAFF. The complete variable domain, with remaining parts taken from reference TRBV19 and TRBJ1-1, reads DGGITQSPKYLFRKEGQNVTLSCEQNLNHDAMYWYRQDPGQGLRLIYYSQIVNDFQKGDIAEGYSVSREKKESFPLTVTSAQKNPTAFYLCASIMNTEAFFGQGTRLTVV.

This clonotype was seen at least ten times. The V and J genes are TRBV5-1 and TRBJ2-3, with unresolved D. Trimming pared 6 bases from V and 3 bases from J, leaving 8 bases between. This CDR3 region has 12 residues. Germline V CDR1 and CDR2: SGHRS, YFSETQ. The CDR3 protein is CASTANTDTQYF. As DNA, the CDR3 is TGCGCCAGCACCGCGAATACAGATACGCAGTATTTT.

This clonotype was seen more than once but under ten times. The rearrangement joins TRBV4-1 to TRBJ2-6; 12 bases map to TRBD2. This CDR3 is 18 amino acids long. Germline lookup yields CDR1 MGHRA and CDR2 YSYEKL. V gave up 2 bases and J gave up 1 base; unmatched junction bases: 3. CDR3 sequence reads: CASSQTGLAGSGANVLTF. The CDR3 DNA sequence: TGCGCCAGCAGCCAAACCGGACTAGCGGGGTCTGGGGCCAACGTCCTGACTTTC.

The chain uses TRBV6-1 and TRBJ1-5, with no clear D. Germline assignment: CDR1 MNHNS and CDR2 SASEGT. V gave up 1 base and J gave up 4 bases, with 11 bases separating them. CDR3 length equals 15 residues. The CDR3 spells CASSEVRGGNQPQHF. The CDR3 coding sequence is TGTGCCAGCAGTGAAGTAAGAGGAGGGAATCAGCCCCAGCATTTT.

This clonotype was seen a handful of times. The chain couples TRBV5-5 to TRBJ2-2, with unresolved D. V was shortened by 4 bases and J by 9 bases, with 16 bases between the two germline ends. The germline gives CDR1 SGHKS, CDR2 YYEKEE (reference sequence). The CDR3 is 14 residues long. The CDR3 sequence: CASSPPSPSRELFF. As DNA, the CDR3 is TGTGCCAGCAGCCCCCCTAGTCCCTCGCGGGAGCTGTTTTTT.

The CDR3 nucleotides are TGTGCCAGCAGTTACTTGCACCCCCCAGAGACCCAGTACTTC. As protein: CASSYLHPPETQYF. The V call is TRBV6-5, the J call TRBJ2-5; the D is unclear. This CDR3 contains 14 residues. From germline, CDR1 is MNHEY and CDR2 SVGAGI. Trimming left V 1 base short and J 4 bases short, with 10 bases between.

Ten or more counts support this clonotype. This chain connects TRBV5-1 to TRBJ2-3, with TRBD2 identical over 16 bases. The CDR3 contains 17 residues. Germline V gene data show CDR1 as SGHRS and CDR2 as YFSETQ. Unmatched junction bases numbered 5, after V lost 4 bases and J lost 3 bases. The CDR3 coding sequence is TGCGCCAGCAGCATAGGGACTAGCGGGAGGGCTACAGATACGCAGTATTTT. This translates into CASSIGTSGRATDTQYF.